The source of this T cell receptor (beta chain) is a study of OX40 agonist ivuxolimab in advanced cancers. Repertoires were generated with immunoSEQ multiplex PCR, while TCRdb's copy carries only in-frame clones and drops some. The sample has 20,000 to 30,000 clones; nearly 85% are singletons. The germline CDR1 and CDR2 sequences are SGHDT and YYEEEE. The CDR3 covers 17 residues. The V and J ends lost 2 bases and 4 bases respectively, with 21 bases between them. This TCR was recovered from an adult with an advanced solid tumor such as melanoma, head and neck, liver or kidney cancer. J is TRBJ1-2 and V is TRBV5-6; TRBD1 is a possible D gene (5 bases). Specimen: CD4+ or CD8+ T cells sorted from blood, collected in a trial of the OX40 agonist ivuxolimab. The CDR3 region has the DNA TGTGCCAGCAGCTTCCCCCCGCCGGCAGGGTCGCGCTATGGCTACACCTTC. This encodes CASSFPPPAGSRYGYTF.